This TCR beta chain stems from a study of identifying expanded T cells in peripheral blood. Collection occurred without any documented infections or immune events in donors. A word on this clone: Its antigen is unknown. The junction differs from germline at one of its ends, possibly a read error.

Sequenced by immunoSEQ multiplex PCR; TCRdb stores in-frame clones only, minus some. The data hold approximately 58,000 clones, with over 75% observed a single time. The CDR3 consists of 15 residues. Germline V gene lookup returns CDR1 MNHNY and CDR2 SVGAGI (reference sequence). Study-wide findings and caveats: Across healthy donors, higher total template counts meant significantly greater approximately two-week count variance. Technical replicates showed around 1.2 changed clones; around 2 weeks 15 to 20; four weeks 19.

J is TRBJ2-1 and V is TRBV6-6; 7 bases match TRBD2. Sample: blood. The sequence was collected from a person between 18 and 75 years old in good health. The CDR3, as DNA: TGTGCCAGCACTTACCGGGACTACCGCTACAATGAGCAGTTCTTC. This encodes CASTYRDYRYNEQFF.